This T cell receptor beta chain was captured in a study of T-cell reconstitution after alpha-beta-depleted transplantation in children. Preparation of the TCRbeta library involved a method that used unique molecular identifiers. TCRdb redid the calling of the PCR reads with MiXCR, one entry per CDR3 protein. The repertoire holds more than 150,000 distinct CDR3 sequences, about 6.4% seen once, with 3% in the top ten. Germline V gene lookup returns CDR1 DFQATT and CDR2 SNEGSKA (reference sequence). The CDR3 extends over 12 amino acids. V lost 6 bases and J 1 base, leaving 10 bases between the germline ends. The table lists this clonotype with many counts.

The sequence was collected from a human donor who donated a stem cell graft to a child with Wiskott-Aldrich syndrome. Sequencing used PBMCs from the stem cell graft donor, obtained from the stem cell graft. The rearrangement joins TRBV20-1 to TRBJ2-7; possibly TRBD1 for D (5 bases). CDR3 sequence: CSATTVSYEQYF. CDR3 bases: TGCAGTGCCACGACAGTATCCTACGAGCAGTACTTC.